Following are 17 T cell receptor beta chains from one sample sequenced in a study of T cell responses to AZD1222 COVID-19 vaccine (dated by TCRdb to about 2021). The time point label on this specimen signifies: baseline before first vaccination. Library preparation was by the immunoSEQ multiplex PCR assay. TCRdb re-hosts the immuneACCESS table, in-frame sequences only. Its copies lack some clones; in the studies checked, an unresolved V gene accounts for under half of them, and the cause for the rest is not known. The table for this sample lists around 150,000 clones; around nine tenths of them were counted only once. Jointly, the top ten make up 5% of the sample. The sequenced sample was peripheral blood, obtained on day 0 of AZD1222 vaccination. These receptors were taken from an adult in good health.

The chain combines TRBV6-1 with TRBJ2-1; the D is unclear. Trimming cost V 5 bases and J 5 bases, with 7 bases left between them. Germline lookup yields CDR1 MNHNS and CDR2 SASEGT. The CDR3 consists of 12 residues. CDR3 in amino acids: CASSRLNNEQFF. CDR3 coding DNA: TGTGCCAGCAGTCGTCTAAACAATGAGCAGTTCTTC.

J is TRBJ2-1 and V is TRBV9; TRBD2 matches at 14 bases. Trimming at V came to 2 bases and at J to 2 bases, leaving 9 bases not matched to a gene. The CDR3 has 19 amino acids. The germline gives CDR1 SGDLS, CDR2 YYNGEE. CDR3 residues: CASSVMTGTSGSTYNEQFF. The CDR3 DNA sequence: TGTGCCAGCAGCGTGATGACCGGGACTAGCGGGAGTACCTACAATGAGCAGTTCTTC.

The chain recombines TRBV28 with TRBJ2-7, with D maybe TRBD1 (6 bases). V was pared by 3 bases and J by 2 bases, with 14 bases between. Germline CDR1 reads MDHEN; CDR2 reads SYDVKM. CDR3 length equals 15 residues. DNA of the CDR3: TGTGCCAGCAGTTTTTTGGGGGCCTCAACCTACGAGCAGTACTTC. It codes for CASSFLGASTYEQYF.

The CDR3 DNA follows: TGCGCCAGCAGCCAAGGCTGGGGAGGGGAAGACTACGAGCAGTACTTC. This translates into CASSQGWGGEDYEQYF. The J gene is TRBJ2-7, the V gene TRBV4-3; 7 nucleotides match TRBD2. The germline gives CDR1 LGHNA, CDR2 YSLEER. The CDR3 extends over 16 amino acids. V lost 1 base, J lost 3 bases, and 9 bases stayed unmatched.

This sequence joins TRBV7-9 and TRBJ1-3, with a tentative D call TRBD1 (6 bases). Per the germline V gene, CDR1 is SEHNR and CDR2 is FQNEAQ (reference sequence). With 5 bases removed from V and 3 bases from J, the gap between germline ends came to 11 bases. This CDR3 comprises 14 residues. The chain's CDR3 is CASSPDRFGNTIYF. DNA for the CDR3: TGTGCCAGCAGCCCTGACAGGTTTGGAAACACCATATATTTT.

The V and J genes are TRBV28 and TRBJ1-2; D call uncertain. The V end was cut by 1 base, the J end by 4 bases, with 13 bases between. CDR3 length: 15 amino acids. Per germline, CDR1 MDHEN and CDR2 SYDVKM. Here the CDR3 reads CASSLSERTGYGYTF. In nucleotides, the CDR3 is TGTGCCAGCAGTTTATCGGAGAGGACGGGCTATGGCTACACCTTC.

J is TRBJ1-2 and V is TRBV2; possibly TRBD1 for D (6 bases). The CDR3 has 12 residues. Germline V gives CDR1 SNHLY, CDR2 FYNNEI. V was trimmed by 6 bases and J by 2 bases, leaving 7 bases between them. The chain's CDR3 is CASSDRNYGYTF. The CDR3, as DNA: TGTGCCAGCAGCGACAGGAACTATGGCTACACCTTC.

The CDR3 DNA reads as TGTGCCAGCAGTCCCATACACCACGAGCAGTACTTC. Encoded protein: CASSPIHHEQYF. The genes are TRBV28 and TRBJ2-7, with D unclear. In germline, CDR1 is MDHEN, CDR2 SYDVKM. This CDR3 spans 12 amino acids. The germline V and J ends were trimmed by 5 bases and 5 bases, with 10 bases remaining between them.

Remarks on this clone: Compared with germline, one end of the junction differs, possibly owing to a read error. The J gene is TRBJ1-2, the V gene TRBV28; D uncertain. In germline, CDR1 is MDHEN, CDR2 SYDVKM. The CDR3 totals 11 residues. The CDR3 DNA reads as TGTGCCAGCAGTTACCCGGGAACCTCTAACTTC. Protein: CASSYPGTSNF.

The CDR3 region has the DNA TGCGCCAGCAGCTTAGGACCGGGAGGTTCAGATACGCAGTATTTT. Residues: CASSLGPGGSDTQYF. V and J are TRBV5-1 and TRBJ2-3, with 7 nucleotides matching TRBD2. V was pared by 2 bases and J by 4 bases, with 7 bases of the junction left unmatched. This CDR3 spans 15 amino acids. CDR1 SGHRS and CDR2 YFSETQ come from the germline V gene.

The chain couples TRBV7-3 to TRBJ2-3, with 9 nucleotides matching TRBD2. V lost 2 bases to trimming and J lost 11 bases; unmatched junction nucleotides: 14. The germline CDR1 and CDR2 sequences are SGHTA and FQGTGA. The CDR3 length is 16 residues. CDR3 nucleotides: TGTGCCAGCAGCTTATGGGGTGCCCGGGCGGGAGGGTTGCAGTATTTT. Its translation: CASSLWGARAGGLQYF.

On this clone itself: This sample also contains other DNA sequences that code for the same CDR3. V and J are TRBV27 and TRBJ2-1; D gene ambiguous. V was cut by 4 bases and J by 0 bases, with 7 bases left in between. Germline CDR1 reads MNHEY; CDR2 reads SMNVEV (reference sequence). The CDR3 length is 14 residues. CDR3 sequence: CASSSLASYNEQFF. For the CDR3, the DNA is TGTGCCAGCAGTTCACTGGCCTCCTACAATGAGCAGTTCTTC.

The J gene is TRBJ2-7, the V gene TRBV28; 10 bases align to TRBD2. Germline values: CDR1 MDHEN, CDR2 SYDVKM. The CDR3 has 17 residues. V shed 3 bases, J shed 3 bases, and the junction held 11 bases outside the gene matches. The CDR3: CASSFLLAGLGYYEQYF. The CDR3 DNA reads TGTGCCAGCAGTTTTCTACTAGCGGGACTCGGTTACTACGAGCAGTACTTC.

This chain uses TRBV7-2 with TRBJ2-7, with 11 bases aligning to TRBD2. The CDR3 contains 16 residues. Germline V gives CDR1 SGHTA, CDR2 FQGNSA. Trimming cost V 3 bases and J 5 bases; bases outside gene matches: 9. Here the CDR3 reads CASSFSSGLAVDEQYF. The CDR3 DNA reads as TGTGCCAGCAGCTTTAGCTCGGGACTAGCGGTAGACGAGCAGTACTTC. Drawing the rest from reference TRBV7-2 and TRBJ2-7, the complete variable domain is GAGVSQSPSNKVTEKGKDVELRCDPISGHTALYWYRQSLGQGLEFLIYFQGNSAPDKSGLPSDRFSAERTGGSVSTLTIQRTQQEDSAVYLCASSFSSGLAVDEQYFGPGTRLTVT.

V is TRBV24-1 and J is TRBJ2-1, with D unclear. The CDR3 is 13 amino acids. CDR1 and CDR2 (germline): KGHDR, SFDVKD. V was shortened by 8 bases and J by 8 bases, with 15 bases between the two germline ends. The DNA for the CDR3 is TGTGCCACCAATAAGGGCGGTTCTCATGAGCAGTTCTTC. The encoded protein is CATNKGGSHEQFF.

This sequence joins TRBV10-1 and TRBJ1-1; weak D call: TRBD1 (5 bases). The V end was cut by 6 bases, the J end by 5 bases, with 16 bases between. Per the germline V gene, CDR1 is WNHNN and CDR2 is SYGVQD (reference sequence). The CDR3 has 14 residues. CDR3 nucleotides: TGCGCCAGCAGCCTACCGCAGGGAGGGACTGAAGCTTTCTTT. This sequence encodes CASSLPQGGTEAFF.

The chain recombines TRBV19 with TRBJ2-1; D might be TRBD1 (5 bases). CDR1 and CDR2 from the germline V gene are LNHDA and SQIVND (reference sequence). This CDR3 is 14 amino acids long. Trimming cost V 5 bases and J 6 bases, with 14 bases left between them. The CDR3 bases are TGTGCCAGTAGTGTTCAGGGCCGAGGCAATGAGCAGTTCTTC. Its translation: CASSVQGRGNEQFF.